This TCR beta chain comes out of a study of OX40 agonist ivuxolimab in advanced cancers. Study-wide background: Patients were dosed intravenously with ivuxolimab at 0.01 to 10 mg/kg every 2 weeks.

Here immunoSEQ multiplex PCR was the method, and the copy in TCRdb shows in-frame clones only, minus some. The profile shows about 64,000 clones, about four fifths of them singletons. Germline CDR1 and CDR2: SQVTM and ANQGSEA. The V end was cut by 7 bases, the J end by 4 bases, with 8 bases between. This CDR3 contains 11 residues. The sequencing here drew on CD4+ or CD8+ T cells sorted from blood, taken in a trial of the OX40 agonist ivuxolimab. The chain carries TRBV29-1 and TRBJ1-3; D call uncertain. The receptor was derived from an adult with an advanced solid tumor such as melanoma, head and neck, liver or kidney cancer. DNA for the CDR3: TGCAGCGGAAATATCGGAAACACCATATATTTT. As protein: CSGNIGNTIYF.